A selection of T cell receptor beta chains follows, all from one sample in a study of control samples from healthy donors and cancer patients. Assay used: immunoSEQ multiplex PCR; TCRdb lists only in-frame clones, some missing. The sample yields 98,000 or so clones, more than 75% seen once. The source material was blood. The source of these receptors is a man in his 60s in good health. CDR3s include the opening cysteine and the closing phenylalanine or tryptophan. Fields, in order: J gene, clone size, D gene, V gene, CDR3 protein, CDR3 DNA. D genes are given only for firm matches. The size field is filled for only some rows; it gives once, few, many or a size class.

TRBJ2-1 - TRBD2 TRBV10-3 CAISESVPSGSAHNEQFF TGTGCCATCAGTGAGTCAGTACCTAGCGGGAGTGCCCACAATGAGCAGTTCTTC
TRBJ2-1 few TRBD2 TRBV7-9 CASSPVEREALNEQFF TGTGCCAGCAGCCCGGTAGAGCGGGAGGCTCTCAATGAGCAGTTCTTC
TRBJ2-7 - TRBD1 TRBV5-1 CASSLARTGDYEQYF TGCGCCAGCAGCTTGGCCCGGACAGGGGACTACGAGCAGTACTTC
TRBJ1-1 - - TRBV5-1 CASSPVVSTPGEAFF TGCGCCAGCAGCCCTGTGGTCTCAACACCGGGTGAAGCTTTCTTT
TRBJ2-2 - - TRBV3-1/TRBV3-2 CASSQGGLRQNTGELFF TGTGCCAGCAGCCAAGGAGGGCTACGTCAGAACACCGGGGAGCTGTTTTTT
TRBJ1-1 - TRBD1 TRBV6-4 CASRTSGTAMNTEAFF TGTGCCAGCAGGACTTCTGGGACAGCCATGAACACTGAAGCTTTCTTT
TRBJ2-5 - - TRBV10-2 CASTLAGGQETQYF TGCGCCAGCACCCTAGCTGGGGGGCAAGAGACCCAGTACTTC
TRBJ2-7 - - TRBV19 CASSIVGSGYIEQYF TGTGCCAGTAGTATTGTTGGGAGTGGATATATAGAGCAGTACTTC
TRBJ2-2 once - TRBV4-2 CASSQDKGLDTGELFF TGTGCCAGCAGCCAAGATAAGGGGCTCGACACCGGGGAGCTGTTTTTT
TRBJ2-2 - - TRBV12-5 CASGLDNTGELFF TGTGCTAGTGGTTTGGACAACACCGGGGAGCTGTTTTTT
TRBJ2-2 - - TRBV5-1 CASSPLALGATGELFF TGCGCCAGCAGCCCTCTTGCGCTGGGGGCCACCGGGGAGCTGTTTTTT
TRBJ1-3 - - TRBV14 CASSQLNGFVLGNTIYF TGTGCCAGCAGCCAACTTAATGGTTTTGTGCTTGGAAACACCATATATTTT
TRBJ2-1 - - TRBV3-1/TRBV3-2 CASSHSGGGYNEQFF TGTGCCAGCAGCCATAGTGGGGGCGGGTACAATGAGCAGTTCTTC
TRBJ1-1 - - TRBV3-1/TRBV3-2 CASSQLDPGGAFF TGTGCCAGCAGCCAATTAGATCCCGGGGGAGCTTTCTTT
TRBJ1-2 - TRBD1 TRBV7-9 CASSWAGQGFNYGYTF TGTGCCAGCAGCTGGGCGGGACAGGGTTTTAACTATGGCTACACCTTC
TRBJ2-7 few TRBD1 TRBV28 CASSPDRYLQEQYF TGTGCCAGCAGCCCGGACAGGTACCTTCAGGAGCAGTACTTC
TRBJ2-5 - TRBD2 TRBV3-1/TRBV3-2 CASSPWARGEETQYF TGTGCCAGCAGCCCCTGGGCGCGGGGGGAAGAGACCCAGTACTTC